This TCR beta chain was profiled in a study of shared clonotypes between healthy human individuals. Background on the study: For every donor, three CD4 naive, three CD4 memory, two CD8 naive and one CD8 memory plates were used.

Regarding this clone: What it recognizes is unknown.

Notes on the study in general: Larger estimated richness was generally seen in naive subsets than in memory subsets. Sample collection involved blood only; tissue repertoires are likely different.

V was clipped by 5 bases and J by 0 bases; unmatched bases: 5. The CDR3 consists of 15 residues. Germline V CDR1 and CDR2: SGHRS, YFSETQ. In the authors' workflow: Filtering of immunoSEQ junctional sequences could not match full-length read filtering. Data came from immunoSEQ multiplex PCR; TCRdb stores just in-frame clones and leaves some out. V and J calls plus clone size are reproduced from that table; the DNA served to infer D and trimming. The sample has about 680,000 clones, approximately 79% seen once. Sequencing used memory CD4+ T cells sorted from blood. Regarding subset: CD45RA-negative fraction. The TCR originated in a woman aged 25 to 39 in good health. The chain couples TRBV5-1 to TRBJ1-3; TRBD1 agrees at 7 bases. The CDR3 is CASRTGQPSGNTIYF. The CDR3 DNA follows: TGCGCCAGCAGGACGGGACAGCCCTCTGGAAACACCATATATTTT.